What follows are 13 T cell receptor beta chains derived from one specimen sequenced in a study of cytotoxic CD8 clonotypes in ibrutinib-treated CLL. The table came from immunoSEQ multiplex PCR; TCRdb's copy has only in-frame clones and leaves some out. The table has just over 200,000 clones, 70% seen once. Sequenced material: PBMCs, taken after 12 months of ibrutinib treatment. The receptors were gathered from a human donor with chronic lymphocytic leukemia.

CDR3 residues: CASSFDENTEAFF. As DNA, the CDR3 is TGTGCCAGCAGCTTTGACGAGAACACTGAAGCTTTCTTT. The chain uses TRBV7-3 and TRBJ1-1; D unresolved. CDR1 is SGHTA and CDR2 is FQGTGA in the germline V gene. The CDR3 sequence is 13 residues long. The V end was cut by 3 bases, the J end by 1 base, with 6 bases between.

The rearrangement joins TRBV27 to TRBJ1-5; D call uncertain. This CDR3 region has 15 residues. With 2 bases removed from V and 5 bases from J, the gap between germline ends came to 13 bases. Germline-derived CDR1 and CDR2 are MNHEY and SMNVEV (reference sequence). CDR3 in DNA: TGTGCCAGCAGTTTAGTTGGTCGGGTTGATCAGCCCCAGCATTTT. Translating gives CASSLVGRVDQPQHF.

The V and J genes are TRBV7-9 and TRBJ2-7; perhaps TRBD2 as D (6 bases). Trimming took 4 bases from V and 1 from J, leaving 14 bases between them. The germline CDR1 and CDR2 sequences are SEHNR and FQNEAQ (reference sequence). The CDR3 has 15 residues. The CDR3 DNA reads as TGTGCCAGCAGCTCGATTACCGGGACTTCCTACGAGCAGTACTTC. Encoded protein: CASSSITGTSYEQYF.

The chain's CDR3 is CASSTQGLMNTEAFF. The CDR3 DNA follows: TGTGCCAGCAGCACCCAGGGGCTCATGAACACTGAAGCTTTCTTT. The chain employs TRBV7-2 and TRBJ1-1; a possible D gene is TRBD1 (6 bases). CDR1 and CDR2 (germline): SGHTA, FQGNSA. V lost 5 bases and J lost 0, with 13 bases in between. This CDR3 is built from 15 residues.

CDR3 residues: CASSGGRSDGELFF. The CDR3 nucleotides read TGTGCCAGCAGTGGGGGACGATCGGACGGGGAGCTGTTTTTT. V gene TRBV6-1 combines with J gene TRBJ2-2; tentatively, D is TRBD1 or TRBD2 (5 bases each). Germline V gene sequence: CDR1 MNHNS, CDR2 SASEGT. V was shortened by 4 bases and J by 7 bases, with 13 bases between the two germline ends. The CDR3 is made up of 14 amino acids.

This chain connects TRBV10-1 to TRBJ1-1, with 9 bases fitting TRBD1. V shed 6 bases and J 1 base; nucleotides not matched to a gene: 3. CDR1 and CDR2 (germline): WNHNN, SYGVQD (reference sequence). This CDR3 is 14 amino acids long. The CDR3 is CASRKGQGNTEAFF. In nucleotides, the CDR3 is TGCGCCAGCAGAAAGGGACAGGGGAACACTGAAGCTTTCTTT.

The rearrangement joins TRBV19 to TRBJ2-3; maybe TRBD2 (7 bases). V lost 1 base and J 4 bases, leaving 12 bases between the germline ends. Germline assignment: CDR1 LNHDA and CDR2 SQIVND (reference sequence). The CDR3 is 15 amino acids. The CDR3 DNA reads TGTGCCAGTAGTATAGGTGGGGGGGCCGCAGATACGCAGTATTTT. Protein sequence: CASSIGGGAADTQYF.

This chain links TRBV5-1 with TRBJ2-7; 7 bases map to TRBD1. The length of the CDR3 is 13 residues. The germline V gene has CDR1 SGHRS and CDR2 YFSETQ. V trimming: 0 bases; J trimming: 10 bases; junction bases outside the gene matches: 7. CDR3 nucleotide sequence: TGCGCCAGCAGCTTGGTGGGACAGTCTTCTCAGTACTTC. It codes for CASSLVGQSSQYF.

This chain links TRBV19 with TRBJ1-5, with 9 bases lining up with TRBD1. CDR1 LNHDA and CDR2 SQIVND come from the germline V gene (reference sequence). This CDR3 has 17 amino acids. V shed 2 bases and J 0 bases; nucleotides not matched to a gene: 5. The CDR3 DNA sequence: TGTGCCAGTAGTATAATAGGACAGGGGAATAGCAATCAGCCCCAGCATTTT. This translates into CASSIIGQGNSNQPQHF.

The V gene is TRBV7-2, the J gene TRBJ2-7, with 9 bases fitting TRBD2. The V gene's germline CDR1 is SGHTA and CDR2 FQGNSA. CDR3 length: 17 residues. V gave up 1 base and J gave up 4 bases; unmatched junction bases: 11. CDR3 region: CASSLEVVLAGHYEQYF. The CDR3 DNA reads TGTGCCAGCAGCTTAGAGGTTGTCCTAGCGGGGCATTACGAGCAGTACTTC.

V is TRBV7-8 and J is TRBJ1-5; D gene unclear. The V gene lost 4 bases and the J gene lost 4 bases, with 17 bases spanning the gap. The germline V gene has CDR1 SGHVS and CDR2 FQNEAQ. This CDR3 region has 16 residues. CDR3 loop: CASSSLGEHPNQPQHF. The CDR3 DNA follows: TGTGCCAGCAGCTCGTTGGGCGAACACCCAAATCAGCCCCAGCATTTT.

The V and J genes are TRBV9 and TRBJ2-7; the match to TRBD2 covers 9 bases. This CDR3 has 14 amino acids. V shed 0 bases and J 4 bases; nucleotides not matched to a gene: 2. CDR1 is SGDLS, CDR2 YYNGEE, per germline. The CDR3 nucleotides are TGTGCCAGCAGCGTAGAAGCGGGAGGTTACGAGCAGTACTTC. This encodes CASSVEAGGYEQYF.

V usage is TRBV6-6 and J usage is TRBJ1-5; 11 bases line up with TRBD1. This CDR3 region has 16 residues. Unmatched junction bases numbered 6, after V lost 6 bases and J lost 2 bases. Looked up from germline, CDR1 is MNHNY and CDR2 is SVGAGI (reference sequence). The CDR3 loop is CASRGDRGTGNQPQHF. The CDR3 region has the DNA TGTGCCAGCAGGGGGGACAGGGGGACGGGCAATCAGCCCCAGCATTTT.